The 29 T cell receptor beta chains below were found in one sample sequenced in a study of cytomegalovirus exposure and HLA in healthy donors. PCR involved 60 Vbeta and 13 Jbeta primers. Libraries were prepared by immunoSEQ multiplex PCR; TCRdb keeps only in-frame clonotypes and omits some of them. The profile shows fewer than 200,000 clones, around 78% of them singletons. The sample was PBMCs. Receptors originate from a woman aged 25 to 39 in good health and CMV-seropositive.

This clone was seen just once. The chain combines TRBV2 with TRBJ1-2, with a weak D call TRBD1 (5 bases). The germline gives CDR1 SNHLY, CDR2 FYNNEI. Trimming removed 9 bases at V and 1 base at J, with 12 bases between. The CDR3 covers 13 residues. The CDR3 spells CASLYDSNYGYTF. CDR3 DNA sequence: TGTGCCAGTTTATACGACAGTAACTATGGCTACACCTTC.

This sequence joins TRBV4-3 and TRBJ2-7, with 8 bases fitting TRBD1. The germline CDR1 and CDR2 sequences are LGHNA and YSLEER. CDR3 size: 15 residues. V trimming: 4 bases; J trimming: 2 bases; junction bases outside the gene matches: 7. The CDR3 DNA is TGCGCCAGCAGCCGGGGGACAGGTGCGGCCTACGAGCAGTACTTC. It yields the protein CASSRGTGAAYEQYF.

The J gene is TRBJ2-5, the V gene TRBV7-2; tentative D call: TRBD2 (6 bases). CDR3 length: 16 amino acids. Germline V gives CDR1 SGHTA, CDR2 FQGNSA. V lost 2 bases, J lost 1 base, and 14 bases lay in between. CDR3 nucleotides: TGTGCCAGCAGCTTATTGGTAGCGGTGGTCCAAGAGACCCAGTACTTC. This gives the protein CASSLLVAVVQETQYF.

This clone came up a few times. The rearrangement links TRBV7-9 to TRBJ1-2, with D perhaps matching TRBD1 (5 bases). This CDR3 region has 14 residues. V lost 1 base to trimming and J lost 8 bases, with 14 bases between them. Germline values: CDR1 SEHNR, CDR2 FQNEAQ (reference sequence). The CDR3 DNA sequence: TGTGCCAGCAGCTTAGAGTCAGGGTACGTCGGCTACACCTTC. It encodes CASSLESGYVGYTF.

The chain has TRBV7-3 and TRBJ2-2; 7 bases are shared with TRBD2. This CDR3 spans 17 amino acids. The germline gives CDR1 SGHTA, CDR2 FQGTGA. Germline trimming cut 5 bases from V and 1 base from J; bases unmatched to any gene: 10. CDR3: CASSDPGLTKNTGELFF. The CDR3 DNA reads TGTGCCAGCAGCGATCCGGGACTAACCAAGAACACCGGGGAGCTGTTTTTT.

This clone showed up just once. This chain uses TRBV4-1 with TRBJ2-3, with TRBD2 matching over 9 bases. V trimming: 8 bases; J trimming: 1 base; junction bases outside the gene matches: 13. The CDR3 consists of 17 residues. The germline CDR1 and CDR2 sequences are MGHRA and YSYEKL. CDR3 DNA: TGCGCCAGCGGCACTAGCGGGCCTCCTTCGCGCACAGATACGCAGTATTTT. Translation gives CASGTSGPPSRTDTQYF.

This chain connects TRBV9 to TRBJ2-1, with D perhaps matching TRBD1 (5 bases). V was cut by 0 bases and J by 0 bases, with 10 bases left in between. Per germline, CDR1 SGDLS and CDR2 YYNGEE. The CDR3 has 16 residues. CDR3: CASSVAGKSSYNEQFF. CDR3 coding DNA: TGTGCCAGCAGCGTAGCAGGGAAGAGCTCCTACAATGAGCAGTTCTTC.

The chain carries TRBV7-9 and TRBJ1-2; TRBD1 matches at 9 bases. V was clipped by 3 bases and J by 8 bases; unmatched bases: 7. CDR1 SEHNR and CDR2 FQNEAQ come from the germline V gene (reference sequence). The CDR3 totals 14 residues. CDR3 sequence: CASSFQDRGLGYTF. The CDR3 region has the DNA TGTGCCAGCAGCTTTCAGGACAGGGGCTTGGGCTACACCTTC.

The chain employs TRBV4-3 and TRBJ1-2, with D unresolved. Germline CDR1 is LGHNA and CDR2 is YSLEER. Trimming removed 3 bases from V and 5 bases from J, with 10 bases in between. The CDR3 extends over 13 amino acids. The chain's CDR3 is CASSQLNFYGYTF. The CDR3 DNA reads as TGCGCCAGCAGCCAGCTGAACTTTTATGGCTACACCTTC.

The J gene is TRBJ2-7, the V gene TRBV28, with 11 bases lining up with TRBD2. J lost 2 bases, V lost 7 bases, and 10 bases had no gene match. CDR3 size: 16 residues. Germline values: CDR1 MDHEN, CDR2 SYDVKM. The CDR3 region is CASIMGGTSGTYEQYF. CDR3 DNA sequence: TGTGCCAGCATCATGGGGGGGACTAGCGGTACCTACGAGCAGTACTTC.

The sample holds one count of this clone. The chain carries TRBV30 and TRBJ2-3; TRBD2 aligns across 8 bases. There are 16 residues in the CDR3. V gave up 1 base and J gave up 3 bases; unmatched junction bases: 9. CDR1 and CDR2 from the germline V gene are GTSNPN and SVGIG (reference sequence). The CDR3 is CAWSALFGGGTDTQYF. For the CDR3, the DNA is TGTGCCTGGAGTGCCCTATTTGGCGGGGGGACAGATACGCAGTATTTT.

V and J are TRBV11-2 and TRBJ2-7, with a weak D call TRBD1 (6 bases). Trimming left V 8 bases short and J 2 bases short, with 19 bases between. Germline V gene data show CDR1 as SGHAT and CDR2 as FQNNGV. This CDR3 region has 15 residues. The CDR3 region is CASRREGVGTYEQYF. In DNA, the CDR3 is TGTGCCAGCCGGCGAGAGGGGGTCGGGACCTACGAGCAGTACTTC.

The chain carries TRBV6-1 and TRBJ2-5; perhaps TRBD1 as D (5 bases). The CDR3 runs to 11 residues. V lost 7 bases and J 7 bases, leaving 10 bases between the germline ends. CDR1 MNHNS and CDR2 SASEGT come from the germline V gene. CDR3 amino acids: CASTSRGTQYF. The CDR3, as DNA: TGTGCCAGCACCTCAAGGGGGACCCAGTACTTC.

This clone has just one count. The chain has TRBV19 and TRBJ2-3; D is perhaps TRBD2 (7 bases). Trimming removed 4 bases from V and 3 bases from J, with 17 bases in between. The CDR3 is 16 residues long. Germline V gives CDR1 LNHDA, CDR2 SQIVND (reference sequence). CDR3 amino acids: CASSTPRGAGTDTQYF. The CDR3 DNA follows: TGTGCCAGTAGTACCCCACGGGGGGCCGGAACAGATACGCAGTATTTT.

This sequence joins TRBV30 and TRBJ2-3; D possibly corresponds to TRBD2 (5 bases). The CDR3 length is 12 residues. V was trimmed by 3 bases and J by 2 bases, leaving 6 bases between them. The germline V gene has CDR1 GTSNPN and CDR2 SVGIG (reference sequence). CDR3 DNA: TGTGCCTGGAGAGGACTCACAGATACGCAGTATTTT. As protein: CAWRGLTDTQYF.

The chain joins TRBV28 to TRBJ1-1; D possibly corresponds to TRBD1 (5 bases). Germline loops: CDR1 MDHEN, CDR2 SYDVKM. This CDR3 is built from 11 residues. Trimming removed 3 bases from V and 13 bases from J, with 12 bases in between. CDR3 residues: CASSFRDYIFF. CDR3 coding DNA: TGTGCCAGCAGTTTTCGGGACTACATTTTCTTT.

The rearrangement joins TRBV28 to TRBJ1-2; 10 nucleotides line up with TRBD1. Per germline, CDR1 MDHEN and CDR2 SYDVKM. The CDR3 length is 17 residues. J lost 1 base, V lost 6 bases, and 11 bases had no gene match. CDR3 coding DNA: TGTGCCAGCAGGTCTGACTTAAGGACAGGGGGTAACTATGGCTACACCTTC. This codes for CASRSDLRTGGNYGYTF.

This clone was seen a few times. Here the CDR3 reads CAWSNRDSSYEQYF. The DNA of the CDR3 is TGTGCCTGGAGTAACCGGGACAGCTCCTACGAGCAGTACTTC. This chain connects TRBV30 to TRBJ2-7; 7 bases fit TRBD1. The V gene's germline CDR1 is GTSNPN and CDR2 SVGIG (reference sequence). The CDR3 spans 14 residues. The V segment lost 2 bases and the J segment 0 bases; nucleotides outside the gene matches: 4.

The chain is built from TRBV9 and TRBJ2-1; TRBD1 might be the D (6 bases). Trimming removed 3 bases from V and 7 bases from J, with 8 bases in between. The CDR3 extends over 12 amino acids. The germline gives CDR1 SGDLS, CDR2 YYNGEE. CDR3 sequence reads: CASSGGRNEQFF. DNA for the CDR3: TGTGCCAGCAGCGGGGGGCGGAATGAGCAGTTCTTC. Variable domain in full (rest from reference TRBV9 and TRBJ2-1): DSGVTQTPKHLITATGQRVTLRCSPRSGDLSVYWYQQSLDQGLQFLIQYYNGEERAKGNILERFSAQQFPDLHSELNLSSLELGDSALYFCASSGGRNEQFFGPGTRLTVL.

This clone was counted a single time. Other DNA sequences of this sample code for an identical CDR3. V is TRBV28 and J is TRBJ2-7; maybe TRBD1 (6 bases). This CDR3 has 14 amino acids. The ends were cut back, 2 bases at V and 0 bases at J, with 8 bases in the middle. Germline values: CDR1 MDHEN, CDR2 SYDVKM. CDR3 in amino acids: CASSLTGTSYEQYF. The CDR3 coding sequence is TGTGCCAGCAGTTTAACAGGGACCTCCTACGAGCAGTACTTC.

This chain connects TRBV30 to TRBJ2-5; 7 bases fit TRBD1. TRBJ2-7 matches the DNA end more closely, so the J call is doubtful. Germline V gene lookup returns CDR1 GTSNPN and CDR2 SVGIG (reference sequence). The CDR3 totals 13 residues. The CDR3 reads CALNRGLSYEQYF. For the CDR3, the DNA is TGTGCCTTAAACAGGGGTCTCTCCTACGAGCAGTACTTC.

The chain links TRBV11-2 to TRBJ2-7; 7 bases agree with TRBD1. J was trimmed by 3 bases and V by 4 bases; bases with no gene match: 3. The length of the CDR3 is 13 residues. CDR1 SGHAT and CDR2 FQNNGV come from the germline V gene. As DNA, the CDR3 is TGTGCCAGCAGCTCAACAGGGGACTACGAGCAGTACTTC. Encoded protein: CASSSTGDYEQYF. Full variable domain (outside the CDR3, taken from reference TRBV11-2 and TRBJ2-7): EAGVAQSPRYKIIEKRQSVAFWCNPISGHATLYWYQQILGQGPKLLIQFQNNGVVDDSQLPKDRFSAERLKGVDSTLKIQPAKLEDSAVYLCASSSTGDYEQYFGPGTRLTVT.

The genes are TRBV28 and TRBJ2-7; possible D gene TRBD2, 6 bases. Trimming cost V 9 bases and J 0 bases, with 12 bases left between them. In germline, CDR1 is MDHEN, CDR2 SYDVKM. There are 13 residues in the CDR3. CDR3 protein: CASQTGSSYEQYF. CDR3 in DNA: TGTGCCAGTCAAACCGGGAGCTCCTACGAGCAGTACTTC.

The rearrangement joins TRBV4-3 to TRBJ2-5; 7 bases are a match to TRBD2. The J call may not be correct, given that the DNA end is closer to TRBJ2-7. Germline CDR1 is LGHNA and CDR2 is YSLEER. The CDR3 is 16 residues long. The CDR3 protein is CASSQDWRGSSYEQYF. The CDR3 bases are TGCGCCAGCAGCCAAGATTGGCGCGGGAGCTCCTACGAGCAGTACTTC.

V and J are TRBV19 and TRBJ1-1, with D possibly matching TRBD1 (5 bases). V was cut by 8 bases and J by 4 bases, with 23 bases left in between. The CDR3 consists of 16 residues. Germline CDR1 reads LNHDA; CDR2 reads SQIVND (reference sequence). CDR3 in amino acids: CASAVAGFERGTEAFF. DNA for the CDR3: TGTGCCAGTGCAGTAGCAGGGTTTGAAAGGGGCACTGAAGCTTTCTTT.

The chain combines TRBV6-1 with TRBJ1-2, with 9 positions matching TRBD1. The CDR3 spans 14 residues. Germline V gene lookup returns CDR1 MNHNS and CDR2 SASEGT. V dropped 6 bases and J dropped 4; count of bases not matched to a gene: 6. This CDR3 reads CASSNRGRLYGYTF. CDR3 nucleotide sequence: TGTGCCAGCAGCAACAGGGGGCGCCTCTATGGCTACACCTTC.

J is TRBJ2-1 and V is TRBV11-3; TRBD2 aligns across 12 bases. The CDR3 has 17 residues. CDR1 and CDR2 from the germline V gene are SGHNT and YENEEA. After removal of 3 bases from V and 3 bases from J, the junction contained 6 bases not matched to a gene. The CDR3 bases are TGTGCCAGCAGCTTTCTCAGGACTAGCGGGGACTACAATGAGCAGTTCTTC. Its translation is CASSFLRTSGDYNEQFF.

This clone was detected only once. The rearrangement joins TRBV15 to TRBJ2-1; weak D call: TRBD2 (5 bases). CDR3 length: 14 residues. Germline V CDR1 and CDR2: LNHNV, YYDKDF (reference sequence). The germline V and J ends were trimmed by 1 base and 7 bases, with 11 bases remaining between them. The CDR3, as DNA: TGTGCCACCAGCAGAGGAGGCTCGGGGAATGAGCAGTTCTTC. Translated: CATSRGGSGNEQFF. The full variable domain, its missing parts supplied by reference TRBV15 and TRBJ2-1, is DAMVIQNPRYQVTQFGKPVTLSCSQTLNHNVMYWYQQKSSQAPKLLFHYYDKDFNNEADTPDNFQSRRPNTSFCFLDIRSPGLGDTAMYLCATSRGGSGNEQFFGPGTRLTVL.

The gene calls are TRBV6-5 and TRBJ1-1, with a tentative D call TRBD1 (5 bases). The CDR3 runs to 12 residues. V lost 5 bases and J lost 9, with 13 bases in between. Germline CDR1 reads MNHEY; CDR2 reads SVGAGI. CDR3 sequence reads: CASSADRKKAFF. The CDR3 DNA follows: TGTGCCAGCAGTGCAGACAGAAAGAAAGCTTTCTTT.